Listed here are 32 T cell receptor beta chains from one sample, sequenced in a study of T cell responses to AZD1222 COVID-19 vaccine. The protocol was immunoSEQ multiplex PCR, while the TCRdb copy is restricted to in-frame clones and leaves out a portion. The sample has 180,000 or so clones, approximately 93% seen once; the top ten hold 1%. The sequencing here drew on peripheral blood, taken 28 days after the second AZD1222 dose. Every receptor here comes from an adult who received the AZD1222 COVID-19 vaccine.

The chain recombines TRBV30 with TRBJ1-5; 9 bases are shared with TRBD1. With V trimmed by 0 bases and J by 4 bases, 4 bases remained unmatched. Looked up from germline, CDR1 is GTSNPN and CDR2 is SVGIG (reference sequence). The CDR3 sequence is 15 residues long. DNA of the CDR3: TGTGCCTGGAGTGTTCCCGGGACAGGGAATCAGCCCCAGCATTTT. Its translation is CAWSVPGTGNQPQHF. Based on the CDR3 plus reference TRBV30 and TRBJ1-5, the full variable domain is SQTIHQWPATLVQPVGSPLSLECTVEGTSNPNLYWYRQAAGRGLQLLFYSVGIGQISSEVPQNLSASRPQDRQFILSSKKLLLSDSGFYLCAWSVPGTGNQPQHFGDGTRLSIL.

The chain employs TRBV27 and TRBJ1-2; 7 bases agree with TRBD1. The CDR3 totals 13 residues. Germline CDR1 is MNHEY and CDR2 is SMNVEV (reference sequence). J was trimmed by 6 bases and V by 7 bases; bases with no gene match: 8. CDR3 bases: TGTGCCAGCAAACCGACAGGGAGAGATGGCTACACCTTC. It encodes CASKPTGRDGYTF.

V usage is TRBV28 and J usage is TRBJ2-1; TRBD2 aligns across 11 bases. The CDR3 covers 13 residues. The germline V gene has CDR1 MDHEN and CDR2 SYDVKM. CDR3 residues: CGSGLADYNEQFF. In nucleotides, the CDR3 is TGTGGGTCGGGACTAGCGGACTACAATGAGCAGTTCTTC.

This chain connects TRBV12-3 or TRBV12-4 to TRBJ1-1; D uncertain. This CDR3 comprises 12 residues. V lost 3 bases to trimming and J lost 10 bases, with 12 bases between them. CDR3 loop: CASSLAILRAFF. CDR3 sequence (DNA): TGTGCCAGCAGTTTGGCCATCTTGCGAGCTTTCTTT.

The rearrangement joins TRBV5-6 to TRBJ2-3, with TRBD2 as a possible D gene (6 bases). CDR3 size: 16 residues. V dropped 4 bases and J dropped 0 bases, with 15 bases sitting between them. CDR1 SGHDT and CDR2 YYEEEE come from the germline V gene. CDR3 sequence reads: CASSPGVSFSTDTQYF. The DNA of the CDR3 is TGTGCCAGCAGCCCGGGGGTCTCGTTCAGCACAGATACGCAGTATTTT. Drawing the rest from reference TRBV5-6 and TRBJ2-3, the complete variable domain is DAGVTQSPTHLIKTRGQQVTLRCSPKSGHDTVSWYQQALGQGPQFIFQYYEEEERQRGNFPDRFSGHQFPNYSSELNVNALLLGDSALYLCASSPGVSFSTDTQYFGPGTRLTVL.

CDR3 amino acids: CASSYSTYRGEKLFF. Written as DNA, the CDR3 is TGTGCCAGCAGTTACTCGACGTACCGTGGGGAAAAACTGTTTTTT. The rearrangement uses TRBV6-5 and TRBJ1-4; D remains unclear. Trimming pared 0 bases from V and 8 bases from J, leaving 13 bases between. The germline gives CDR1 MNHEY, CDR2 SVGAGI. CDR3 length: 15 amino acids.

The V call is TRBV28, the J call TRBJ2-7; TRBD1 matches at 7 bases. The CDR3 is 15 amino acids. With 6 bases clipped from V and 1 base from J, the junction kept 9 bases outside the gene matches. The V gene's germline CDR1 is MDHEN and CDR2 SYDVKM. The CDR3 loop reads CASSFQTGTSYEQYF. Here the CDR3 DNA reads TGTGCCAGCAGCTTTCAGACAGGGACATCCTACGAGCAGTACTTC.

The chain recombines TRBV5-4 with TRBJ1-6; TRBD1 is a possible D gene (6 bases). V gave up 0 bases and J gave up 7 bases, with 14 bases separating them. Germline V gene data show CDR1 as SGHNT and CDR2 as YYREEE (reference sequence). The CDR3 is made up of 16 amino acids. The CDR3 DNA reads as TGTGCCAGCAGCTTGGGCGGGGGCACATCCAATTCACCCCTCCACTTT. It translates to CASSLGGGTSNSPLHF.

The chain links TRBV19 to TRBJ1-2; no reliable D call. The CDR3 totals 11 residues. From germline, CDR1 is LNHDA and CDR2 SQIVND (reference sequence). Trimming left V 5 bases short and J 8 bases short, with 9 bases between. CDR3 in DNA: TGTGCCAGTAGTGGAGGCGGCGGCTACACCTTC. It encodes CASSGGGGYTF.

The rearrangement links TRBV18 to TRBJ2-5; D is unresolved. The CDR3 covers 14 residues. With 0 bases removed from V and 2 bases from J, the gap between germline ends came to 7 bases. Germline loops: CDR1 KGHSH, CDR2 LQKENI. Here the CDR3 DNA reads TGTGCCAGCTCACCACCGTCGAAACAAGAGACCCAGTACTTC. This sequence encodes CASSPPSKQETQYF.

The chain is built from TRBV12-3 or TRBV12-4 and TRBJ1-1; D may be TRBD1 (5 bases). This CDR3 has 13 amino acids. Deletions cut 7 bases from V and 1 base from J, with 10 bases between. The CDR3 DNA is TGTGCCAGCACTTTGACAGAGAACACTGAAGCTTTCTTT. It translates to CASTLTENTEAFF.

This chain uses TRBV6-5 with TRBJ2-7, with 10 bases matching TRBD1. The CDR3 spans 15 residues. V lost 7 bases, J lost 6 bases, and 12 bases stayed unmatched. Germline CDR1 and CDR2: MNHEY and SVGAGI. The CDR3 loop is CASIGGRDRGSEQYF. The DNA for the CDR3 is TGTGCCAGCATTGGGGGCCGGGACAGGGGTAGCGAGCAGTACTTC.

The DNA for the CDR3 is TGTGCCATCAGTACAGGGGGTAAAGAAGCTTTCTTT. Its protein is CAISTGGKEAFF. This chain joins TRBV10-3 and TRBJ1-1; the match to TRBD1 covers 8 bases. Germline trimming cut 5 bases from V and 8 bases from J; bases unmatched to any gene: 4. This CDR3 has 12 residues. Germline V CDR1 and CDR2: ENHRY, SYGVKD.

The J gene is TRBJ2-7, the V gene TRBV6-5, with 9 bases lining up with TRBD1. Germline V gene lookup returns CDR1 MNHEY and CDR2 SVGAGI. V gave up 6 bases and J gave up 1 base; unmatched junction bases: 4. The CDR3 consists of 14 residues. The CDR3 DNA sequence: TGTGCCAGCAGGAAGGGACAGGGATCCTACGAGCAGTACTTC. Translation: CASRKGQGSYEQYF.

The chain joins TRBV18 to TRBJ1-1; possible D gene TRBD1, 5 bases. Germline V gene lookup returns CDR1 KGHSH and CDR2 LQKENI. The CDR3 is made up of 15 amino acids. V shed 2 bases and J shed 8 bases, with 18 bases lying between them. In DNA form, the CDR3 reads TGTGCCAGCTCACCATACGAGGGGATAAGTACCGAAGCTTTCTTT. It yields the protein CASSPYEGISTEAFF.

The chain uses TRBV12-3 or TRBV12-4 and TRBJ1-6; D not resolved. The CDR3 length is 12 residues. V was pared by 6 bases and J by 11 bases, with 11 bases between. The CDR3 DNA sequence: TGTGCCAGCAGGGGAAGGAGGGCACCCCTCCACTTT. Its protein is CASRGRRAPLHF.

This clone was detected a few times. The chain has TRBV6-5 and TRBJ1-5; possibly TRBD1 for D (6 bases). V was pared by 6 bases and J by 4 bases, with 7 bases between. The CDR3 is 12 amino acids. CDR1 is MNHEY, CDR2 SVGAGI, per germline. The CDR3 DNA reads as TGTGCCAGCAGGCAGGGGAATCAGCCCCAGCATTTT. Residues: CASRQGNQPQHF.

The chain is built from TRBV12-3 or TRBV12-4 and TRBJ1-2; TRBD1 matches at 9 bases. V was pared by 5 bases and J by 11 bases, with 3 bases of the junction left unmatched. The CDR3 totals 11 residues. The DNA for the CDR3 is TGTGCCAGCAGTCGACAGGGGGGTTACACCTTC. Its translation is CASSRQGGYTF.

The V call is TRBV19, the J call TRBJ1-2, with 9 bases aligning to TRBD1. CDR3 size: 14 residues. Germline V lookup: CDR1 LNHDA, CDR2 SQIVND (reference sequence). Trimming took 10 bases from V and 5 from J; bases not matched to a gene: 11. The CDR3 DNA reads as TGTGCCACCTCAATGGGACAGGGATTTTATGGCTACACCTTC. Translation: CATSMGQGFYGYTF. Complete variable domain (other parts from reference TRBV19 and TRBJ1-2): DGGITQSPKYLFRKEGQNVTLSCEQNLNHDAMYWYRQDPGQGLRLIYYSQIVNDFQKGDIAEGYSVSREKKESFPLTVTSAQKNPTAFYLCATSMGQGFYGYTFGSGTRLTVV.

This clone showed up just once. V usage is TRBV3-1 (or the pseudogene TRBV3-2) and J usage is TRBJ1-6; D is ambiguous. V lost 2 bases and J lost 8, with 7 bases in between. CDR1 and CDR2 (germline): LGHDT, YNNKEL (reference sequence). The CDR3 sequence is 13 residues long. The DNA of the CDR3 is TGTGCCAGCAGCCAAACAGCCCATTCACCCCTCCACTTT. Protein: CASSQTAHSPLHF.

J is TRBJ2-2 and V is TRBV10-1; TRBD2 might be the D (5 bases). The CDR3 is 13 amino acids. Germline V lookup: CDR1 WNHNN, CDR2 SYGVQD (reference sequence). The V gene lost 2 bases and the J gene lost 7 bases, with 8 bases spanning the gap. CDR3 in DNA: TGCGCCAGCAGTGAGAGAGGGATCGGGGAGCTGTTTTTT. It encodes CASSERGIGELFF.

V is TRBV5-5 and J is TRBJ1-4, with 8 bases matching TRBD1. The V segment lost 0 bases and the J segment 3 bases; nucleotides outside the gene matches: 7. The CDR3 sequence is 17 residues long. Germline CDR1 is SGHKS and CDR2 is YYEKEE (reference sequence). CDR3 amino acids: CASSLEPWTGSNEKLFF. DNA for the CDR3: TGTGCCAGCAGCTTGGAACCGTGGACAGGGTCTAATGAAAAACTGTTTTTT. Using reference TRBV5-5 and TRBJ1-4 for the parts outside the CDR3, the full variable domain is DAGVTQSPTHLIKTRGQQVTLRCSPISGHKSVSWYQQVLGQGPQFIFQYYEKEERGRGNFPDRFSARQFPNYSSELNVNALLLGDSALYLCASSLEPWTGSNEKLFFGSGTQLSVL.

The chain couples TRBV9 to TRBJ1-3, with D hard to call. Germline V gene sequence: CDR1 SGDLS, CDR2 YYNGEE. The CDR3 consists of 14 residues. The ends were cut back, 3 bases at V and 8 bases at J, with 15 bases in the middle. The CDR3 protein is CASSARPRRDTIYF. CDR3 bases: TGTGCCAGCAGCGCCAGACCCAGGCGGGACACCATATATTTT.

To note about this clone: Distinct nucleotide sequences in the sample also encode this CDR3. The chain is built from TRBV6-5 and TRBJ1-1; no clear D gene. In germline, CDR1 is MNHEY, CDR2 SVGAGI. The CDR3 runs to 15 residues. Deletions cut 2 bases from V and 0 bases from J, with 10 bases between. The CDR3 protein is CASSYGGGMNTEAFF. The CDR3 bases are TGTGCCAGCAGTTACGGAGGAGGAATGAACACTGAAGCTTTCTTT.

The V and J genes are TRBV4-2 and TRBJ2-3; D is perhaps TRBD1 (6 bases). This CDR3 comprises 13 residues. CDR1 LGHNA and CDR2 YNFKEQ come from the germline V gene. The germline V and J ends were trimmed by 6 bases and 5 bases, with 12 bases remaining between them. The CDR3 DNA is TGTGCCAGCAGGGGGGTAGGGGGAGATACGCAGTATTTT. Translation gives CASRGVGGDTQYF.

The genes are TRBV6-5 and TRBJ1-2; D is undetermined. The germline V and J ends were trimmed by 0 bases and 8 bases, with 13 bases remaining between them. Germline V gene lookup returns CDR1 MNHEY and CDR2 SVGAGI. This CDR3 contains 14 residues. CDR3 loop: CASSYSKFGGGYTF. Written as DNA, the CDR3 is TGTGCCAGCAGTTACTCGAAATTCGGTGGCGGCTACACCTTC.

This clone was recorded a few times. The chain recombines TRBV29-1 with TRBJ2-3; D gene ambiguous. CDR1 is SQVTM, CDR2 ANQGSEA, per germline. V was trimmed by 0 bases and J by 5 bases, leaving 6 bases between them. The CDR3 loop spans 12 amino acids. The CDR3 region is CSVEENEDTQYF. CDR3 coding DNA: TGCAGCGTTGAAGAGAATGAAGATACGCAGTATTTT.

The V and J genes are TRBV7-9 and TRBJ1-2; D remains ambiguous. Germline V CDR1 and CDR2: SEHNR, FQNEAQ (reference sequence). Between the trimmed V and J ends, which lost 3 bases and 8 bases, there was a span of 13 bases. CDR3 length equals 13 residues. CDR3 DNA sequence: TGTGCCAGCAGCTTTTATCAGGCGGACGGCTACACCTTC. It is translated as CASSFYQADGYTF. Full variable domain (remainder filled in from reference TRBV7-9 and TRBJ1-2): DTGVSQNPRHKITKRGQNVTFRCDPISEHNRLYWYRQTLGQGPEFLTYFQNEAQLEKSRLLSDRFSAERPKGSFSTLEIQRTEQGDSAMYLCASSFYQADGYTFGSGTRLTVV.

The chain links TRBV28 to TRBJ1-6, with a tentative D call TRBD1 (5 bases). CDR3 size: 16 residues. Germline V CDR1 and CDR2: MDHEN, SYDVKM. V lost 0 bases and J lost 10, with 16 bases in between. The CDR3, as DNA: TGTGCCAGCAGTTTATGGGCAGGGTCCCCTAAGTCACCCCTCCACTTT. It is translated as CASSLWAGSPKSPLHF.

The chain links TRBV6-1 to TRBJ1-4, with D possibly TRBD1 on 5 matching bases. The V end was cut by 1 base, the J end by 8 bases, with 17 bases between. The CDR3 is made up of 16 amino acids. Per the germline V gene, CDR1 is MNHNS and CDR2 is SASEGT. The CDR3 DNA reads TGTGCCAGCAGTGAAGGGGTAGTTCCCTCAGGGGAAAAACTGTTTTTT. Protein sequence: CASSEGVVPSGEKLFF.

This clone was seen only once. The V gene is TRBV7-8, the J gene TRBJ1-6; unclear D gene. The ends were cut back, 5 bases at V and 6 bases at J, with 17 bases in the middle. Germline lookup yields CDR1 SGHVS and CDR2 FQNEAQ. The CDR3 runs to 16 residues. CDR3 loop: CASSPRQPYVNSPLHF. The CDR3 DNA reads TGTGCCAGCAGCCCCAGGCAACCCTACGTTAATTCACCCCTCCACTTT.

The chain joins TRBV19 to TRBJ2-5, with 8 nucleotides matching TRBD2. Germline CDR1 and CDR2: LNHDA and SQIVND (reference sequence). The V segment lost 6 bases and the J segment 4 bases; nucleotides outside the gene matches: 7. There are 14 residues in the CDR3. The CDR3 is CASSGGAGGETQYF. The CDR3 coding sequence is TGTGCCAGTAGCGGGGGGGCGGGAGGAGAGACCCAGTACTTC.